The 17 T cell receptor beta chains listed next were all sequenced from one sample in a study of beta chain features in type 1 diabetes. All of the isolated RNA was reverse transcribed, so expressed TCRB transcripts were sequenced. Generated by immunoSEQ multiplex PCR, the TCRdb table keeps only in-frame clones and is missing some. The data contain 620,000 or so clones, less than 20% of them singletons. Sequenced: naive CD4+ T cells from blood. The receptors derive from a man between 18 and 35 years old in good health.

This clone has a handful of counts. The J gene is TRBJ2-7, the V gene TRBV5-1; weak D call: TRBD1 (6 bases). V was trimmed by 2 bases and J by 2 bases, leaving 14 bases between them. The CDR3 sequence is 15 residues long. Germline lookup yields CDR1 SGHRS and CDR2 YFSETQ. For the CDR3, the DNA is TGCGCCAGCAGCTTCCCTCTACAGGGAACCTACGAGCAGTACTTC. This sequence encodes CASSFPLQGTYEQYF.

The rearrangement links TRBV2 to TRBJ2-6, with TRBD1 as a possible D gene (6 bases). The germline gives CDR1 SNHLY, CDR2 FYNNEI. The V and J ends lost 10 bases and 2 bases respectively, with 12 bases between them. The CDR3 spans 14 residues. The CDR3 spells CATTGRTGANVLTF. The CDR3 DNA is TGTGCCACCACAGGGCGGACTGGGGCCAACGTCCTGACTTTC.

V usage is TRBV4-3 and J usage is TRBJ2-1; D tentatively reads TRBD1 or TRBD2 (6 bases each). Germline CDR1 is LGHNA and CDR2 is YSLEER. The V end was cut by 4 bases, the J end by 4 bases, with 20 bases between. The CDR3 runs to 17 residues. The CDR3 region is CASSPGSRGASYNEQFF. The CDR3 DNA reads as TGCGCCAGCAGCCCCGGATCGAGGGGGGCCAGTTACAATGAGCAGTTCTTC.

The chain carries TRBV7-2 and TRBJ2-3; D call uncertain. The CDR3 totals 14 residues. Germline V gene lookup returns CDR1 SGHTA and CDR2 FQGNSA. V was pared by 11 bases and J by 5 bases, with 20 bases between. DNA for the CDR3: TGTGCCCACAAGGATAGCATAGTAGGAGATACGCAGTATTTT. Protein: CAHKDSIVGDTQYF.

This clone appeared a few times. The rearrangement uses TRBV7-9 and TRBJ2-5; 8 bases agree with TRBD2. CDR1 is SEHNR and CDR2 is FQNEAQ in the germline V gene (reference sequence). Losses at the gene ends were 1 base for V and 4 bases for J; bases not matched to a gene: 8. This CDR3 region has 16 residues. For the CDR3, the DNA is TGTGCCAGCAGCTTAGACGCCGGGAGGGCGAGAGAGACCCAGTACTTC. Translating it yields CASSLDAGRARETQYF.

This clone has only a few counts. The chain employs TRBV27 and TRBJ1-5, with a tentative D call TRBD1 (6 bases). The CDR3 length is 15 residues. Per germline, CDR1 MNHEY and CDR2 SMNVEV (reference sequence). With 6 bases removed from V and 1 base from J, the gap between germline ends came to 13 bases. The chain's CDR3 is CASRRGAGSNQPQHF. The CDR3 DNA is TGTGCCAGCAGACGGGGGGCTGGAAGCAATCAGCCCCAGCATTTT.

The gene calls are TRBV9 and TRBJ1-3; D remains unclear. Looked up from germline, CDR1 is SGDLS and CDR2 is YYNGEE. The ends were cut back, 5 bases at V and 8 bases at J, with 8 bases in the middle. This CDR3 has 11 amino acids. The CDR3 nucleotides read TGTGCCAGCAGTTTCGGCTACACCATATATTTT. Protein sequence: CASSFGYTIYF.

This clone was observed a few times. The chain has TRBV28 and TRBJ2-5, with D perhaps being TRBD1 or TRBD2 (5 bases each). The CDR3 extends over 13 amino acids. Per germline, CDR1 MDHEN and CDR2 SYDVKM. V lost 5 bases, J lost 1 base, and 8 bases lay in between. CDR3 DNA: TGTGCCAGCAGTATGGGACCCCAAGAGACCCAGTACTTC. This translates into CASSMGPQETQYF.

The V gene is TRBV7-2, the J gene TRBJ2-3; D call uncertain. Looked up from germline, CDR1 is SGHTA and CDR2 is FQGNSA. The V and J ends lost 1 base and 0 bases respectively, with 8 bases between them. The CDR3 consists of 15 residues. For the CDR3, the DNA is TGTGCCAGCAGCTTAGGGCGGCCTAGCACAGATACGCAGTATTTT. The encoded protein is CASSLGRPSTDTQYF.

This clone was seen a handful of times. The chain couples TRBV19 to TRBJ2-7; 7 bases are shared with TRBD1. Per the germline V gene, CDR1 is LNHDA and CDR2 is SQIVND (reference sequence). V lost 5 bases to trimming and J lost 0 bases; unmatched junction nucleotides: 7. The CDR3 covers 15 residues. In DNA, the CDR3 is TGTGCCAGTAGTCGAACAGGGGCAATCTCCTACGAGCAGTACTTC. Translated: CASSRTGAISYEQYF.

This rearrangement joins TRBV28 to TRBJ2-1; D is perhaps TRBD2 (5 bases). The germline V gene encodes CDR1 MDHEN and CDR2 SYDVKM. The CDR3 length is 16 residues. V lost 8 bases and J 9 bases, leaving 26 bases between the germline ends. Here the CDR3 reads CASDAGGVASFGEQFF. The DNA of the CDR3 is TGTGCCAGCGATGCGGGCGGAGTAGCGTCTTTCGGTGAGCAGTTCTTC.

Only a few counts were recorded for this clone. The chain has TRBV7-8 and TRBJ2-6; the D is unclear. Trimming removed 4 bases at V and 4 bases at J, with 8 bases between. This CDR3 has 14 amino acids. Looked up from germline, CDR1 is SGHVS and CDR2 is FQNEAQ. CDR3 DNA: TGTGCCAGCAGCTCGCATGGCGGGGCCAACGTCCTGACTTTC. It specifies CASSSHGGANVLTF. The variable domain in full, with the rest retrieved from reference TRBV7-8 and TRBJ2-6, is GAGVSQSPRYKVAKRGQDVALRCDPISGHVSLFWYQQALGQGPEFLTYFQNEAQLDKSGLPSDRFFAERPEGSVSTLKIQRTQQEDSAVYLCASSSHGGANVLTFGAGSRLTVL.

This chain uses TRBV28 with TRBJ2-5, with 8 bases that match TRBD1. Germline V CDR1 and CDR2: MDHEN, SYDVKM. The V segment lost 1 base and the J segment 3 bases; nucleotides outside the gene matches: 4. The CDR3 runs to 15 residues. CDR3: CASSLFGQGKETQYF. The CDR3 DNA reads TGTGCCAGCAGTTTATTCGGACAGGGTAAAGAGACCCAGTACTTC.

This sequence joins TRBV2 and TRBJ2-7, with D perhaps given as TRBD1 or TRBD2 (5 bases each). Germline V gene data show CDR1 as SNHLY and CDR2 as FYNNEI. This CDR3 comprises 15 residues. Trimming shortened V by 6 bases and J by 3 bases, and 18 bases separated the two germline ends. The CDR3 DNA sequence: TGTGCCAGCAGGGCCATAACGGGACCCCTCTACGAGCAGTACTTC. This sequence encodes CASRAITGPLYEQYF. Full variable domain (outside the CDR3, taken from reference TRBV2 and TRBJ2-7): EPEVTQTPSHQVTQMGQEVILRCVPISNHLYFYWYRQILGQKVEFLVSFYNNEISEKSEIFDDQFSVERPDGSNFTLKIRSTKLEDSAMYFCASRAITGPLYEQYFGPGTRLTVT.

This clone was recorded a few times. The chain carries TRBV7-2 and TRBJ1-1, with D unclear. CDR3 length equals 17 residues. Trimming pared 0 bases from V and 6 bases from J, leaving 20 bases between. Per the germline V gene, CDR1 is SGHTA and CDR2 is FQGNSA. CDR3 amino acids: CASSLAYNMGSIPEAFF. DNA of the CDR3: TGTGCCAGCAGCTTAGCGTACAATATGGGGTCTATACCTGAAGCTTTCTTT.

The V and J genes are TRBV5-1 and TRBJ2-5; 8 bases line up with TRBD1. V trimming: 10 bases; J trimming: 0 bases; junction bases outside the gene matches: 11. CDR3 size: 15 residues. Germline V gene sequence: CDR1 SGHRS, CDR2 YFSETQ. DNA for the CDR3: TGCGCCTCATCTCGGGGACAGGTGTACCAAGAGACCCAGTACTTC. It is translated as CASSRGQVYQETQYF.

J is TRBJ2-7 and V is TRBV25-1; TRBD1 agrees at 8 bases. Trimming took 5 bases from V and 4 from J; bases not matched to a gene: 13. Per germline, CDR1 MGHDK and CDR2 SYGVNS. The CDR3 extends over 16 amino acids. CDR3 residues: CASSHLGGQEPYEQYF. CDR3 DNA sequence: TGTGCCAGCAGTCACCTTGGGGGACAGGAGCCTTACGAGCAGTACTTC.